Below, one TCR beta chain is given with its context. Its antigen remains unidentified. TCRdb recomputed calls from the 5' RACE reads with MiXCR, one row per CDR3 protein. Of hundreds of thousands of distinct CDR3 sequences in the sample, approximately 15% were seen once. These data come from a study of T cells after yellow fever vaccination. General study points: Subsequent booster samples again held most clones from primary vaccination (96% CD4, about 90% CD8).

The CDR3 extends over 16 amino acids. Per the germline V gene, CDR1 is LGHNA and CDR2 is YSLEER. The germline V and J ends were trimmed by 0 bases and 7 bases, with 16 bases remaining between them. The V gene is TRBV4-3, the J gene TRBJ2-1; possibly TRBD1 for D (6 bases). This specimen was PBMCs, taken on the day of the yellow fever booster vaccination. The TCR comes from a man aged 30 to 39 who received the YFV17D yellow fever vaccine. In DNA, the CDR3 is TGCGCCAGCAGCCAAGATCTGCAGGGGAACACGAATGAGCAGTTCTTC. This translates into CASSQDLQGNTNEQFF.